This T cell receptor (beta chain) is drawn from a study of OX40 agonist ivuxolimab in advanced cancers. The V and J ends lost 8 bases and 2 bases, in that order; junction bases with no gene match: 6. The CDR3 contains 14 residues. Germline assignment: CDR1 MNHEY and CDR2 SVGAGI. Remarks on this clone: Its antigen is not known.

At cycle 4 day 1, cycle 7 day 1, and baseline, blood was sampled. Study-wide results and limits: Relative to CD4+, CD8+ T cells held more expanded clones on average. Dose levels from 0.1 to 3.0 mg/kg saw CD4+ and CD8+ blood T cells expand clonally by week 6. Certain nonresponders likewise exhibited a low normalized T-cell clonal expansion.

Measured with immunoSEQ multiplex PCR; TCRdb has only the in-frame clones, and not every one. In the table there are 30,000 to 45,000 clones, roughly 90% of which are singletons. The TCR was taken from an adult with an advanced solid tumor such as melanoma, head and neck, liver or kidney cancer. The rearrangement joins TRBV6-5 to TRBJ1-3; 7 bases line up with TRBD1. Sequencing used CD4+ or CD8+ T cells sorted from blood, obtained in a trial of the OX40 agonist ivuxolimab. The CDR3 here is CASLETGPGNTIYF. As DNA, the CDR3 is TGTGCCAGCTTAGAGACAGGGCCTGGAAACACCATATATTTT.